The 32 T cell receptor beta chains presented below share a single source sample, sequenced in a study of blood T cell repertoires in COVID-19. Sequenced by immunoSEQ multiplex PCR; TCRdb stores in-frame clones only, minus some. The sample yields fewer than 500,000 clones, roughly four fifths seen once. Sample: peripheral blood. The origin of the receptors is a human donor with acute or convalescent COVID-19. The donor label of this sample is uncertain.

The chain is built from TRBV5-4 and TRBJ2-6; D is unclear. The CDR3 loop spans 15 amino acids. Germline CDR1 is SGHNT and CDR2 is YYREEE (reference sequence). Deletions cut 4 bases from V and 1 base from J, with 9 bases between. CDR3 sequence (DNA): TGTGCCAGCAGCCCTAGTCTTTCTGGGGCCAACGTCCTGACTTTC. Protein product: CASSPSLSGANVLTF.

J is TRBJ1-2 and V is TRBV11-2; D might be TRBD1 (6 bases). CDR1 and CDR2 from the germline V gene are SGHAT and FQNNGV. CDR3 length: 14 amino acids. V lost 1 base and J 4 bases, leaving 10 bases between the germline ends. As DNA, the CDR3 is TGTGCCAGCAGCTTAGGAGGGGGGGGCTATGGCTACACCTTC. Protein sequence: CASSLGGGGYGYTF.

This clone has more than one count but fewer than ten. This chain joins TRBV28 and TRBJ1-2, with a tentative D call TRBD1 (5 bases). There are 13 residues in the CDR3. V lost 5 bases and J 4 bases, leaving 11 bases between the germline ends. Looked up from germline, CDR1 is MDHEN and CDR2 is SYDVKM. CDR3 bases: TGTGCCAGCAGTCCGACAGTAGGCTATGGCTACACCTTC. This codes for CASSPTVGYGYTF.

The CDR3 loop reads CSVGTGQETQYF. CDR3 DNA: TGCAGCGTTGGGACAGGTCAAGAGACCCAGTACTTC. The V and J genes are TRBV29-1 and TRBJ2-5, with 7 bases identical to TRBD1. This CDR3 is built from 12 residues. Germline V gene sequence: CDR1 SQVTM, CDR2 ANQGSEA. Trimming cost V 4 bases and J 2 bases; bases outside gene matches: 1.

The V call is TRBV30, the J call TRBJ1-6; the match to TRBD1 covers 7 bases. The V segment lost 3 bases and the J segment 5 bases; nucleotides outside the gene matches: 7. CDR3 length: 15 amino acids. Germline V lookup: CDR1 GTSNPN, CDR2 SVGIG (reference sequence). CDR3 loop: CAWRRGQTNNSPLHF. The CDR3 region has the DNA TGTGCCTGGAGAAGGGGACAGACAAATAATTCACCCCTCCACTTT. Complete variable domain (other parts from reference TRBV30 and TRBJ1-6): SQTIHQWPATLVQPVGSPLSLECTVEGTSNPNLYWYRQAAGRGLQLLFYSVGIGQISSEVPQNLSASRPQDRQFILSSKKLLLSDSGFYLCAWRRGQTNNSPLHFGNGTRLTVT.

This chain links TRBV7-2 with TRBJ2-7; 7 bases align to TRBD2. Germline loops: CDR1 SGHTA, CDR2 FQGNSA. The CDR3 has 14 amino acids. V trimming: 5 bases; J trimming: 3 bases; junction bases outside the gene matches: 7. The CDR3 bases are TGTGCCAGCAGCGGCCGGGGGGAGATCTACGAGCAGTACTTC. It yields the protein CASSGRGEIYEQYF.

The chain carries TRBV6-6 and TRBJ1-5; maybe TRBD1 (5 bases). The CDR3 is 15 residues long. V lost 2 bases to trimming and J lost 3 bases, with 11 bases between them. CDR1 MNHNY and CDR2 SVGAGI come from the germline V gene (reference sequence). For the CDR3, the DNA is TGTGCCAGCAGTTACGAGGGAGGGGCCAATCAGCCCCAGCATTTT. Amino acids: CASSYEGGANQPQHF.

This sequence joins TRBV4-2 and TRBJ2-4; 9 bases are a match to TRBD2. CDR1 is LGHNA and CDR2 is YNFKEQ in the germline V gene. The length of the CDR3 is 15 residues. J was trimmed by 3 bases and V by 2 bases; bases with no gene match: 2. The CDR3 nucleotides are TGTGCCAGCAGCCAAAATAGCGGGGGCAAAAACATTCAGTACTTC. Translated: CASSQNSGGKNIQYF.

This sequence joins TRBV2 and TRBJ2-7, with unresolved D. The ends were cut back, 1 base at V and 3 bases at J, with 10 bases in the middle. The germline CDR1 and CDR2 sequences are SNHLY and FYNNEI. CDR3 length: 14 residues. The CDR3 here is CASSEVFLNYEQYF. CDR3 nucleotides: TGTGCCAGCAGTGAAGTTTTCCTAAACTACGAGCAGTACTTC.

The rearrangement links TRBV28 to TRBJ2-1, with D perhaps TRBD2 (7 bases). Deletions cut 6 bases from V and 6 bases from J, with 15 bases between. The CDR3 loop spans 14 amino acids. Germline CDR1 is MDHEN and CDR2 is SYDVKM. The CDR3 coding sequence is TGTGCCAGCAGGGGGGGGCCACAGCTCAATGAGCAGTTCTTC. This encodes CASRGGPQLNEQFF.

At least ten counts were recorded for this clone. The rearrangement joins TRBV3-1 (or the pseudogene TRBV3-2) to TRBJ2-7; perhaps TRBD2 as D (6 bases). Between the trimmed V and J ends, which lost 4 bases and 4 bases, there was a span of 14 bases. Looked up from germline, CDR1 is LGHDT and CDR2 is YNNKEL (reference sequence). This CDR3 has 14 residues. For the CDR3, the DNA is TGTGCCAGCAGCCCCGGGAGACAGTTTTACGAGCAGTACTTC. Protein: CASSPGRQFYEQYF.

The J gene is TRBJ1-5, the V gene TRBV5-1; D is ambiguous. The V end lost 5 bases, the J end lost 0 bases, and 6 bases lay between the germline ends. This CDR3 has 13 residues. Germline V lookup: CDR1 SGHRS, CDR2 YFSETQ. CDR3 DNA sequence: TGCGCCAGCAGTCCAAATAGCAATCAGCCCCAGCATTTT. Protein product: CASSPNSNQPQHF. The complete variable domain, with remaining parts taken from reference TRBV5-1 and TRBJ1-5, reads KAGVTQTPRYLIKTRGQQVTLSCSPISGHRSVSWYQQTPGQGLQFLFEYFSETQRNKGNFPGRFSGRQFSNSRSEMNVSTLELGDSALYLCASSPNSNQPQHFGDGTRLSIL.

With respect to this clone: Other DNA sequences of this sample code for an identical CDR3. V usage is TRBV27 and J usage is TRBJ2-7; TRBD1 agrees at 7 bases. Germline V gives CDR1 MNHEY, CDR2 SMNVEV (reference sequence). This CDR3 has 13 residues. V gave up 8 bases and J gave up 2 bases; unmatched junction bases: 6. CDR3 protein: CASSRDRAYEQYF. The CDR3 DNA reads TGTGCCAGCTCCAGGGACAGAGCCTACGAGCAGTACTTC.

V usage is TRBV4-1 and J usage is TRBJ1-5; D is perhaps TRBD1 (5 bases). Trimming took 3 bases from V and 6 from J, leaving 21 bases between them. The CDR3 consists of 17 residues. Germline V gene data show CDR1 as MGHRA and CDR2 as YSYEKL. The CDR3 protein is CASSQDRSGGSGQPQHF. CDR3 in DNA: TGCGCCAGCAGCCAGGATAGAAGCGGGGGGTCGGGTCAGCCCCAGCATTTT.

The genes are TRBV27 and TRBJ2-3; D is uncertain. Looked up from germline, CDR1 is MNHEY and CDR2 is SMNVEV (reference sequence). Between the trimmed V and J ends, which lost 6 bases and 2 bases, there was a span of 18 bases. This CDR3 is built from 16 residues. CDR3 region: CASSEFPLPFTDTQYF. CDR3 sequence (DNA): TGTGCCAGCAGCGAGTTCCCGCTTCCCTTCACAGATACGCAGTATTTT.

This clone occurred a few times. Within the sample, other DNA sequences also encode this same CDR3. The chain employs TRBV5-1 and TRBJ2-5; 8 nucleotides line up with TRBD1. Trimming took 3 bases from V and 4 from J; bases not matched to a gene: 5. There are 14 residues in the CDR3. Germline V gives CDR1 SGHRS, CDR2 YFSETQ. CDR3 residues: CASSSGQGRETQYF. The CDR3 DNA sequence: TGCGCCAGCAGCTCTGGACAGGGTCGAGAGACCCAGTACTTC.

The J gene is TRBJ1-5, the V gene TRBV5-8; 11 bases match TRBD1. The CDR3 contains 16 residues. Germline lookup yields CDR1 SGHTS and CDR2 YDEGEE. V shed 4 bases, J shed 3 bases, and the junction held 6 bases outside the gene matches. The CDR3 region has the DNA TGTGCCAGCAGCCGGGGACAGGGGGTCTACAATCAGCCCCAGCATTTT. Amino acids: CASSRGQGVYNQPQHF.

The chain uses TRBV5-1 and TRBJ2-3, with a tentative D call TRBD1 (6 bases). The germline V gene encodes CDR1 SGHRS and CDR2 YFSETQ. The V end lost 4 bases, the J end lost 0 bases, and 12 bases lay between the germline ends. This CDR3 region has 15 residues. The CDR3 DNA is TGCGCCAGCAGCGGGGGCCGTACTAGCACAGATACGCAGTATTTT. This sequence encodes CASSGGRTSTDTQYF.

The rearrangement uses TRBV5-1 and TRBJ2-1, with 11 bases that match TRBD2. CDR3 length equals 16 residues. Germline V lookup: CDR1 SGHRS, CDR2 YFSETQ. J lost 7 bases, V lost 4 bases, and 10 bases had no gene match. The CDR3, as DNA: TGCGCCAGCAGCCCAACTAGCGGGAGAAGAGGGAATGAGCAGTTCTTC. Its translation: CASSPTSGRRGNEQFF.

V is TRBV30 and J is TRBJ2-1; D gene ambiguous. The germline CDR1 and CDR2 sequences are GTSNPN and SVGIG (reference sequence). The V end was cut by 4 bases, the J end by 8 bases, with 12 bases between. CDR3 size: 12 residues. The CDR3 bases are TGTGCCTGGACAGGCCTGAGATATGAGCAGTTCTTC. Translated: CAWTGLRYEQFF.

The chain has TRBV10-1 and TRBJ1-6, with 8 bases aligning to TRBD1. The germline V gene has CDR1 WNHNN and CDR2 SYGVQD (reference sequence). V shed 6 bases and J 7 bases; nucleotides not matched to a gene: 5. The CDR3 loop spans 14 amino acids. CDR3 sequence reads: CASSLDRGNSPLHF. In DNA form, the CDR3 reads TGCGCCAGCAGCCTAGACAGGGGCAATTCACCCCTCCACTTT.

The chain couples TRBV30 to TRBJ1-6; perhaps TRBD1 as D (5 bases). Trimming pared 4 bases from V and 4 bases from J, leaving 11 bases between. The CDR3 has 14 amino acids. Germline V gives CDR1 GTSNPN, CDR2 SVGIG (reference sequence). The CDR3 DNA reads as TGTGCCTGGACAATCGGGGGTTATAATTCACCCCTCCACTTT. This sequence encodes CAWTIGGYNSPLHF.

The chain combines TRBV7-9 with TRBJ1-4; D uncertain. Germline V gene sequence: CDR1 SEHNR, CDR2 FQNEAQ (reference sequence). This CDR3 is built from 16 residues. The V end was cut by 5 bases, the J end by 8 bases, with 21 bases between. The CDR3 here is CASSLGVGRSEEKLFF. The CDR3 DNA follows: TGTGCCAGCAGCCTCGGAGTAGGCAGATCTGAAGAAAAACTGTTTTTT.

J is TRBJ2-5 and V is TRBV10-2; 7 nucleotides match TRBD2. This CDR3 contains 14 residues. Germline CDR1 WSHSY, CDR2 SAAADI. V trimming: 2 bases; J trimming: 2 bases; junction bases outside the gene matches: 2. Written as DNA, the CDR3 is TGCGCCAGCAGTGAGAGAGCGGGGCAAGAGACCCAGTACTTC. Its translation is CASSERAGQETQYF.

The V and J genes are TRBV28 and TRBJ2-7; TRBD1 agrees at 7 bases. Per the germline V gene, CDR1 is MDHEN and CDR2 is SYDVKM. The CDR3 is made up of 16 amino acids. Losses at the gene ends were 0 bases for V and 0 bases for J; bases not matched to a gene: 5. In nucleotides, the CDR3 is TGTGCCAGCAGTTTATGGCTGACAGGGAGCTCCTACGAGCAGTACTTC. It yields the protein CASSLWLTGSSYEQYF.

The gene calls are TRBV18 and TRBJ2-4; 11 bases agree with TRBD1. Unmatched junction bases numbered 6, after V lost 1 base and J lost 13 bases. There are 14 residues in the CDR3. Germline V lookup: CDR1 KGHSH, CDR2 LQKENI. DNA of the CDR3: TGTGCCAGCTCACCACGTAAGGGACAGGGGGAGCAGTACTTC. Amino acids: CASSPRKGQGEQYF.

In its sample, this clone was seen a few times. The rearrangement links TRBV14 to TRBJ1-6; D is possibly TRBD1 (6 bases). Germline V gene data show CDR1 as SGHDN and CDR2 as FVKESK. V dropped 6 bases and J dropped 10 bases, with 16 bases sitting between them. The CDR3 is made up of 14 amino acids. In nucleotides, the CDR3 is TGTGCCAGCAGACAACAGGGCTCGGGCTCACCCCTCCACTTT. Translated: CASRQQGSGSPLHF.

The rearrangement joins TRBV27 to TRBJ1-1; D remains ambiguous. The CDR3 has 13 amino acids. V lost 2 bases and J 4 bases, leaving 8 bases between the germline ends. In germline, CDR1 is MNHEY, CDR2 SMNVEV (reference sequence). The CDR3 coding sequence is TGTGCCAGCAGTTTAGCGGGAACCACTGAAGCTTTCTTT. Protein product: CASSLAGTTEAFF.

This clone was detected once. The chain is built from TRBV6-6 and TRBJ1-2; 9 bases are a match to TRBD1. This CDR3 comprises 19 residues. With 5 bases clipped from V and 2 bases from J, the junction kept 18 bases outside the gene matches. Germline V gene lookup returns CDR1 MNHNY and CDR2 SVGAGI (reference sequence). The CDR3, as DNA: TGTGCCAGCAGTCAGAATAGGAGGGGGGGGACAGGGAGCAACTATGGCTACACCTTC. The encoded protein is CASSQNRRGGTGSNYGYTF.

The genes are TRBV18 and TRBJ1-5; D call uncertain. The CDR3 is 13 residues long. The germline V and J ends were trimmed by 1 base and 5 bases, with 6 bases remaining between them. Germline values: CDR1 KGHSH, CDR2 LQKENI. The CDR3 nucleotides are TGTGCCAGCTCACCACATACAGATCAGCCCCAGCATTTT. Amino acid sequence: CASSPHTDQPQHF.

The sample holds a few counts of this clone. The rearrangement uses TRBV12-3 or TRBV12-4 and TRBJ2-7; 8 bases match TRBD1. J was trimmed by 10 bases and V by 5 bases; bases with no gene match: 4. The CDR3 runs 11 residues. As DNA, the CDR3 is TGTGCCAGCAGTCGCGACAGGGGACAGTACTTC. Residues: CASSRDRGQYF.

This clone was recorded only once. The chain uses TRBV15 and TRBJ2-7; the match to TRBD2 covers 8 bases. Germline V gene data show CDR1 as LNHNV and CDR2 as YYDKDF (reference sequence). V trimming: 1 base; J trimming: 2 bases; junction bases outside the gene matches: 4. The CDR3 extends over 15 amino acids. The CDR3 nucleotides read TGTGCCACCAGCAGAGGTGGTAGCGGGGCCTACGAGCAGTACTTC. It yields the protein CATSRGGSGAYEQYF.